Below, 8 T cell receptor beta chains from the same sample are listed, as sequenced in a study of blood T cell repertoires in COVID-19. Method: immunoSEQ multiplex PCR; TCRdb's copy keeps in-frame clones and lacks some. The data show some 130,000 clones, approximately 82% seen once. Sequencing was done on a sample of peripheral blood. The receptors derive from a man aged 35-49 years with active or convalescent COVID-19.

V and J are TRBV5-6 and TRBJ2-3; TRBD2 matches at 12 bases. The CDR3 runs 16 residues. V trimming: 0 bases; J trimming: 4 bases; junction bases outside the gene matches: 3. Germline CDR1 reads SGHDT; CDR2 reads YYEEEE. In nucleotides, the CDR3 is TGTGCCAGCAGCTTGGTCGCTAGCGGGGGGGCAGATACGCAGTATTTT. It translates to CASSLVASGGADTQYF.

In DNA form, the CDR3 reads TGTGCCAGTAGTATATCGAGCGGGGGATACTATGGCTACACCTTC. Amino acids: CASSISSGGYYGYTF. The V gene is TRBV19, the J gene TRBJ1-2, with TRBD1 as a possible D gene (5 bases). V dropped 2 bases and J dropped 3 bases, with 13 bases sitting between them. Germline CDR1 LNHDA, CDR2 SQIVND (reference sequence). This CDR3 region has 15 residues.

This clone appeared a single time. This is likely a read error, given that the CDR3 carries no conserved phenylalanine or tryptophan at its end. Because the CDR3's place on the DNA is in doubt, the DNA is left out and the CDR3 is given as listed by TCRdb. This rearrangement joins TRBV4-3 to TRBJ2-3; the D call in the table, TRBD2, was not verified against the DNA. Termini included, the CDR3 measures 10 amino acids. CDR1 is LGHNA and CDR2 is YSLEER in the germline V gene. This CDR3 reads CASSQGGDLV.

The chain links TRBV7-3 to TRBJ2-5; D is unclear. This CDR3 has 13 residues. Germline loops: CDR1 SGHTA, CDR2 FQGTGA. The V gene lost 3 bases and the J gene lost 2 bases, with 7 bases spanning the gap. For the CDR3, the DNA is TGTGCCAGCAGCTTGGTCCAGCAAGAGACCCAGTACTTC. Its translation: CASSLVQQETQYF.

This chain links TRBV9 with TRBJ2-2; a possible D gene is TRBD2 (6 bases). This CDR3 has 14 residues. Germline V gene data show CDR1 as SGDLS and CDR2 as YYNGEE. V was pared by 3 bases and J by 6 bases, with 12 bases between. DNA of the CDR3: TGTGCCAGCAGCGCCGGGACTTGGGCCGGGGAGCTGTTTTTT. Amino acids: CASSAGTWAGELFF.

The chain uses TRBV18 and TRBJ1-1, with D tentatively TRBD1 (5 bases). The germline V and J ends were trimmed by 4 bases and 4 bases, with 10 bases remaining between them. Germline loops: CDR1 KGHSH, CDR2 LQKENI. The CDR3 is 13 residues long. CDR3 nucleotide sequence: TGTGCCAGCTCACGGGGGGGGAGCACTGAAGCTTTCTTT. This translates into CASSRGGSTEAFF.

The rearrangement links TRBV25-1 to TRBJ2-1; maybe TRBD2 (5 bases). V lost 6 bases to trimming and J lost 0 bases, with 12 bases between them. CDR3 length: 15 amino acids. The V gene's germline CDR1 is MGHDK and CDR2 SYGVNS. Here the CDR3 reads CASSAAAASYNEQFF. DNA of the CDR3: TGTGCCAGCAGCGCAGCGGCCGCCTCCTACAATGAGCAGTTCTTC.

This chain connects TRBV19 to TRBJ1-3; no reliable D call. Germline V gene data show CDR1 as LNHDA and CDR2 as SQIVND (reference sequence). The V and J ends lost 3 bases and 0 bases respectively, with 9 bases between them. The CDR3 contains 15 residues. CDR3 loop: CASSIWPSSGNTIYF. CDR3 sequence (DNA): TGTGCCAGTAGTATTTGGCCTTCCTCTGGAAACACCATATATTTT.